This T cell receptor beta chain was sequenced for a study of blood T cell repertoires in COVID-19. Background on the study: T cells, B-cell-depleted T cells, or PBMCs provided the cDNA or gDNA that served as material.

Individuals drawn from about 26 US areas were roughly 18 to 95 years old. Two negative PCRs, clearance, or symptom resolution had been documented for recovered Cohort 3 donors. In the original analysis: Reference gene primer amplification yielded estimated nucleated cell counts. The table came from immunoSEQ multiplex PCR; TCRdb's copy has only in-frame clones and leaves some out. The DNA was the basis for D and trimming; V, J and clone size are from that table. The sample shows about 310,000 clones, roughly 87% of them seen only once. With 4 bases removed from V and 2 bases from J, the gap between germline ends came to 2 bases. Germline values: CDR1 SGDLS, CDR2 YYNGEE. This CDR3 comprises 11 residues.

The chain couples TRBV9 to TRBJ2-3; D is uncertain. This clonotype originated in a woman under 30 who had recovered from COVID-19. Material: PBMCs or T cells enriched from blood (not recorded which). This CDR3 is CASSYTDTQYF. CDR3 DNA: TGTGCCAGCAGCTACACAGATACGCAGTATTTT. The variable domain in full, with the rest retrieved from reference TRBV9 and TRBJ2-3, is DSGVTQTPKHLITATGQRVTLRCSPRSGDLSVYWYQQSLDQGLQFLIQYYNGEERAKGNILERFSAQQFPDLHSELNLSSLELGDSALYFCASSYTDTQYFGPGTRLTVL.